This T cell receptor beta chain was identified in a study of blood T cell repertoires in COVID-19 (dated by TCRdb to about 2020). General notes on the study: Samples covering the acute and convalescent phases of COVID-19 were provided by collaborators in the United States, Italy and Spain. Where available, HLA class I and class II types were taken from metadata supplied by the sample provider and were not determined by assay-based typing. The repertoires were released in a freely available public database intended as a resource for research on the immune response to SARS-CoV-2. The material from the prospective study consisted of cDNA or gDNA derived from T cells, B-cell-depleted T cells, or PBMCs. A de-identified subject ID, COVID-19 status, age in years and sex were almost always included in the sample metadata. The dataset comprised deeply sampled blood TCRbeta repertoires from subjects exposed to, actively infected with, or recovered from COVID-19. The samples were drawn from two sources: the first 160 participants of the ongoing ImmuneRACE study, and some 1,300 subjects contributed by 6 global collaborators.

TCRbeta CDR3 regions were amplified from genomic DNA by means of the immunoSEQ Assay, a bias-controlled multiplex PCR. For the original study's pipeline: Nucleated cell counts per sample were estimated from amplification of reference gene primers within the assay. Sequence reads were collapsed and filtered to measure the absolute abundance of every unique TCRbeta CDR3 rearrangement. For each sample, productive Simpson clonality was calculated by taking the square root of Simpson's diversity index across productive rearrangements. In TCRdb, the immuneACCESS table is reduced to in-frame sequences with V and J assigned. These tables do not hold every clone; where another copy was compared, an unresolved V gene accounts for under half, and the others remain unexplained. V and J calls and clone size are those listed in that table; D and trimming were worked out from the DNA. For this sample the table gives hundreds of thousands of clones, of which 75% to 90% were detected only once. The ten largest clones add up to roughly 1.1% of the sample.

A note on this clone: It has no known antigen specificity. Base qualities are missing; no much larger clone stands one base away.

Participants in the prospective study were aged roughly 18 to 100 years, lived in about two dozen United States geographic areas, and enrolled through a virtual design. To assign participants to cohorts, the prospective study relied on clinical history that participants themselves reported in a screening survey and a study questionnaire. For ImmuneRACE Cohort 3, a participant was defined as recovered based on two consecutive negative NP/OP PCR tests, clearance by a healthcare professional, or resolution of symptoms. In the prospective study, mobile phlebotomists collected whole blood, serum and a nasopharyngeal or oropharyngeal swab from each participant. Additional blood draws and questionnaires over an approximately two-month period could optionally be provided by prospective study participants. Prospective study blood samples were shipped either frozen or at room temperature before DNA extraction.

Results the study describes overall, beyond this receptor: How much clinical and demographic metadata was included differed by source and by participant, and the metadata was provided uncurated.

V ends up 3 bases short and J 6 bases short, with an unmatched junction base count of 0. The CDR3 runs 13 residues from the cysteine to the phenylalanine. Only the CDR3 portion is preserved as DNA: 39 bases, with reading frame beginning at the first base. The germline V gene (reference sequence) specifies MNHEY as CDR1 and SMNVEV as CDR2. Sequenced sample: PBMCs or T cells enriched from blood (not recorded which). The chain employs TRBV27 and TRBJ2-1, with TRBD1 identical over 9 junction bases. The clonotype was recovered from a man aged 25-45 years who had recovered from COVID-19. The base sequence is TGTGCCAGCAGTTTGACAGGGGGCAATGAGCAGTTCTTC. The encoded protein is CASSLTGGNEQFF.